Listed here are 5 T cell receptor beta chains from one sample, sequenced in a study of control samples from healthy donors and cancer patients. Here immunoSEQ multiplex PCR was the method, and the copy in TCRdb shows in-frame clones only, minus some. The sample lists 30,000 to 35,000 clones, less than 95% occurring once. Sequencing used blood. The source is a man aged 60-69 years in good health.

This chain links TRBV7-6 with TRBJ1-1, with D maybe TRBD1 (5 bases). CDR1 and CDR2 from the germline V gene are SGHVS and FNYEAQ. Trimming stripped 5 bases from V and 0 bases from J, with 13 bases between. The CDR3 covers 15 residues. The CDR3 protein is CASSPSRGMNTEAFF. In nucleotides, the CDR3 is TGTGCCAGCAGCCCCTCGAGGGGTATGAACACTGAAGCTTTCTTT.

As regards this clone: One end of the junction does not line up with germline, which may come from a read error. The chain joins TRBV5-6 to TRBJ1-1; TRBD1 aligns across 8 bases. Germline V gives CDR1 SGHDT, CDR2 YYEEEE. The CDR3 totals 17 residues. The CDR3: CASSPRGQGRMNAEAFF. In DNA, the CDR3 is TGTGCCAGCAGCCCGAGAGGACAGGGTCGAATGAACGCTGAAGCTTTCTTT.

The V gene is TRBV11-3, the J gene TRBJ2-7, with D perhaps matching TRBD1 or TRBD2 (5 bases each). The ends were cut back, 2 bases at V and 2 bases at J, with 10 bases in the middle. Germline assignment: CDR1 SGHNT and CDR2 YENEEA. The CDR3 spans 14 residues. This chain's CDR3 is CASSLRGAAYEQYF. The CDR3 DNA reads TGTGCCAGCAGCTTAAGAGGGGCAGCCTACGAGCAGTACTTC. The variable domain in full, with the rest retrieved from reference TRBV11-3 and TRBJ2-7, is EAGVVQSPRYKIIEKKQPVAFWCNPISGHNTLYWYLQNLGQGPELLIRYENEEAVDDSQLPKDRFSAERLKGVDSTLKIQPAELGDSAVYLCASSLRGAAYEQYFGPGTRLTVT.

The chain has TRBV7-3 and TRBJ2-2; 8 bases map to TRBD1. Trimming cost V 5 bases and J 1 base; bases outside gene matches: 3. CDR3 length equals 15 residues. Germline CDR1 is SGHTA and CDR2 is FQGTGA. CDR3 region: CASSKQGENTGELFF. In nucleotides, the CDR3 is TGTGCCAGCAGCAAACAGGGGGAGAACACCGGGGAGCTGTTTTTT.

The rearrangement uses TRBV19 and TRBJ2-4; 7 nucleotides agree with TRBD2. The CDR3 is 16 residues long. The junction had 5 bases not matched to a gene; V was cut back by 3 bases and J by 0 bases. In germline, CDR1 is LNHDA, CDR2 SQIVND (reference sequence). The CDR3 nucleotides read TGTGCCAGTAGTATGGGGACTACTCTAGCCAAAAACATTCAGTACTTC. Translating gives CASSMGTTLAKNIQYF.